These 26 T cell receptor beta chains were sequenced from one sample in a study of cytomegalovirus exposure and HLA in healthy donors. Assay: immunoSEQ multiplex PCR; the TCRdb copy retains only in-frame clones and omits some. Counted here are roughly 79,000 clones, 93% occurring once; the ten biggest clones make up roughly 0.62%. The source material was PBMCs. These receptor sequences come from a man aged 18 to 29 in good health and CMV-seronegative.

The chain employs TRBV7-6 and TRBJ1-4, with D possibly matching TRBD1 (5 bases). Germline V gives CDR1 SGHVS, CDR2 FNYEAQ. V dropped 4 bases and J dropped 11 bases, with 20 bases sitting between them. The CDR3 is made up of 15 amino acids. CDR3 in amino acids: CASSSIGGGMRKLFF. CDR3 DNA: TGTGCCAGCAGCTCGATTGGCGGGGGAATGAGGAAACTGTTTTTT. Full variable domain (outside the CDR3, taken from reference TRBV7-6 and TRBJ1-4): GAGVSQSPRYKVTKRGQDVALRCDPISGHVSLYWYRQALGQGPEFLTYFNYEAQQDKSGLPNDRFSAERPEGSISTLTIQRTEQRDSAMYRCASSSIGGGMRKLFFGSGTQLSVL.

This chain links TRBV5-1 with TRBJ1-1, with a weak D call TRBD1 (5 bases). V was shortened by 4 bases and J by 0 bases, with 10 bases between the two germline ends. CDR3 length: 14 amino acids. From germline, CDR1 is SGHRS and CDR2 YFSETQ. The CDR3 nucleotides read TGCGCCAGCAGCGCAGGGCTTTTGAACACTGAAGCTTTCTTT. It is translated as CASSAGLLNTEAFF.

V gene TRBV5-1 combines with J gene TRBJ2-1; 9 bases line up with TRBD2. Germline CDR1 and CDR2: SGHRS and YFSETQ. V lost 2 bases and J lost 7; bases outside the gene matches: 7. The CDR3 is 15 amino acids. The CDR3 here is CASSLAGGGRNEQFF. In DNA, the CDR3 is TGCGCCAGCAGCTTAGCGGGAGGCGGTAGGAATGAGCAGTTCTTC.

The V gene is TRBV19, the J gene TRBJ2-2, with D possibly TRBD1 on 6 matching bases. Trimming removed 10 bases at V and 1 base at J, with 7 bases between. The CDR3 is 12 amino acids. Germline assignment: CDR1 LNHDA and CDR2 SQIVND (reference sequence). CDR3 amino acids: CATQGNTGELFF. The CDR3 DNA follows: TGTGCCACACAGGGGAACACCGGGGAGCTGTTTTTT.

This clone has only one observation. The rearrangement uses TRBV4-2 and TRBJ1-1; 8 bases align to TRBD1. The CDR3 consists of 14 residues. Germline CDR1 is LGHNA and CDR2 is YNFKEQ. With V trimmed by 0 bases and J by 10 bases, 7 bases remained unmatched. Here the CDR3 DNA reads TGTGCCAGCAGCCAAGATCCCAGGGGGCGTGGAGCTTTCTTT. It specifies CASSQDPRGRGAFF.

The J gene is TRBJ1-1, the V gene TRBV29-1; TRBD1 aligns across 8 bases. The J segment lost 0 bases and the V segment lost 8 bases, leaving 8 bases of the junction unmatched. Germline CDR1 and CDR2: SQVTM and ANQGSEA. This CDR3 region has 14 residues. CDR3: CSSTGGTMNTEAFF. Written as DNA, the CDR3 is TGCAGCTCTACAGGGGGAACCATGAACACTGAAGCTTTCTTT.

V is TRBV9 and J is TRBJ2-3, with a weak D call TRBD1 (5 bases). Trimming pared 1 base from V and 4 bases from J, leaving 10 bases between. CDR1 and CDR2 (germline): SGDLS, YYNGEE. This CDR3 is 14 amino acids long. CDR3 bases: TGTGCCAGCAGCGTACTGCAGGGTGCAGATACGCAGTATTTT. Translation: CASSVLQGADTQYF.

This clone was picked up a small number of times. The V call is TRBV23-1, the J call TRBJ1-5; 8 nucleotides match TRBD1. TRBV23-1 is an ORF; its function is uncertain. CDR3 size: 17 residues. J gave up 3 bases and V 2 bases, and 9 bases lay outside the gene matches. The CDR3 loop reads CASSQDPDRETNQPQHF. CDR3 coding DNA: TGCGCCAGCAGTCAAGATCCGGACAGGGAGACCAATCAGCCCCAGCATTTT.

The chain combines TRBV27 with TRBJ2-5; 10 positions agree with TRBD2. Germline V gives CDR1 MNHEY, CDR2 SMNVEV (reference sequence). The V gene end was trimmed by 0 bases and the J gene end by 4 bases; junction bases not matched to a gene: 11. This CDR3 spans 18 amino acids. DNA for the CDR3: TGTGCCAGCAGTTTATCGGTGTTAGGAGCGGGGGGGTTAGAGACCCAGTACTTC. Encoded protein: CASSLSVLGAGGLETQYF.

This sequence joins TRBV7-3 and TRBJ2-1; the match to TRBD2 covers 12 bases. Germline trimming cut 2 bases from V and 8 bases from J; bases unmatched to any gene: 7. The CDR3 has 16 amino acids. The V gene's germline CDR1 is SGHTA and CDR2 FQGTGA. The CDR3 here is CASSLLAGGPLDEQFF. Written as DNA, the CDR3 is TGTGCCAGCAGCTTACTAGCGGGAGGGCCCCTCGATGAGCAGTTCTTC.

The V call is TRBV14, the J call TRBJ1-1, with 9 bases fitting TRBD1. Germline V CDR1 and CDR2: SGHDN, FVKESK. The CDR3 covers 16 residues. After removal of 0 bases from V and 1 base from J, the junction contained 3 bases not matched to a gene. The chain's CDR3 is CASSQDPGQGNTEAFF. CDR3 nucleotides: TGTGCCAGCAGCCAAGACCCGGGACAGGGGAACACTGAAGCTTTCTTT.

J is TRBJ1-2 and V is TRBV28, with D possibly being TRBD1 (6 bases). The length of the CDR3 is 15 residues. Germline loops: CDR1 MDHEN, CDR2 SYDVKM. V was trimmed by 3 bases and J by 7 bases, leaving 18 bases between them. CDR3 sequence reads: CASSFKWAGARGYTF. The CDR3 nucleotides read TGTGCCAGCAGTTTTAAGTGGGCAGGGGCGCGTGGCTACACCTTC.

The chain joins TRBV18 to TRBJ2-7, with D maybe TRBD1 (5 bases). This CDR3 is 14 amino acids long. The V end lost 2 bases, the J end lost 5 bases, and 13 bases lay between the germline ends. From germline, CDR1 is KGHSH and CDR2 LQKENI. CDR3 DNA: TGTGCCAGCTCACCAATCCCAGGGTTAGACGAGCAGTACTTC. Its translation is CASSPIPGLDEQYF.

The chain has TRBV5-4 and TRBJ2-2, with D possibly TRBD2 on 5 matching bases. Germline lookup yields CDR1 SGHNT and CDR2 YYREEE (reference sequence). V was cut by 2 bases and J by 4 bases, with 12 bases left in between. The CDR3 loop spans 15 amino acids. This chain's CDR3 is CASSFLALTTGELFF. The CDR3 region has the DNA TGTGCCAGCAGCTTTTTAGCGCTGACCACCGGGGAGCTGTTTTTT.

The chain combines TRBV4-1 with TRBJ2-7; 7 nucleotides agree with TRBD1. Germline V gene lookup returns CDR1 MGHRA and CDR2 YSYEKL. J was trimmed by 0 bases and V by 4 bases; bases with no gene match: 0. This CDR3 has 13 residues. CDR3 in amino acids: CASSRQGSYEQYF. In nucleotides, the CDR3 is TGCGCCAGCAGCCGACAGGGCTCCTACGAGCAGTACTTC.

This clone was counted once. The chain links TRBV6-6 to TRBJ2-2, with 9 nucleotides matching TRBD1. Germline V CDR1 and CDR2: MNHNY, SVGAGI (reference sequence). V was clipped by 4 bases and J by 4 bases; unmatched bases: 7. The CDR3 is 16 residues long. The CDR3 here is CASSSTGTGSTGELFF. The CDR3 DNA sequence: TGTGCCAGCAGTTCTACCGGGACAGGGTCCACCGGGGAGCTGTTTTTT.

The chain has TRBV30 and TRBJ1-2; TRBD1 matches at 11 bases. V trimming: 3 bases; J trimming: 7 bases; junction bases outside the gene matches: 13. Looked up from germline, CDR1 is GTSNPN and CDR2 is SVGIG (reference sequence). This CDR3 comprises 16 residues. DNA for the CDR3: TGTGCCTGGAGCCGGGACAGGGGGGATCTCATCGCTGGCTACACCTTC. It translates to CAWSRDRGDLIAGYTF.

This sequence joins TRBV19 and TRBJ2-7; TRBD1 agrees at 9 bases. Germline V CDR1 and CDR2: LNHDA, SQIVND (reference sequence). The CDR3 runs 16 residues. After removal of 3 bases from V and 0 bases from J, the junction contained 6 bases not matched to a gene. As DNA, the CDR3 is TGTGCCAGTAGTATCCCCGGGACAGGGACCTCCTACGAGCAGTACTTC. Protein sequence: CASSIPGTGTSYEQYF.

The chain combines TRBV19 with TRBJ1-2, with D uncertain. V lost 0 bases to trimming and J lost 4 bases, with 9 bases between them. This CDR3 is built from 14 residues. Germline-derived CDR1 and CDR2 are LNHDA and SQIVND (reference sequence). The CDR3 bases are TGTGCCAGTAGTATAGATTTGCGGGGCTATGGCTACACCTTC. It translates to CASSIDLRGYGYTF.

V and J are TRBV6-5 and TRBJ2-7; TRBD1 might be the D (5 bases). Germline lookup yields CDR1 MNHEY and CDR2 SVGAGI. The germline V and J ends were trimmed by 6 bases and 1 base, with 13 bases remaining between them. There are 14 residues in the CDR3. CDR3 nucleotide sequence: TGTGCCAGCAGAAAAGGGGTTGGGTCCTACGAGCAGTACTTC. It is translated as CASRKGVGSYEQYF.

This chain joins TRBV18 and TRBJ1-2, with 9 bases lining up with TRBD1. The CDR3 is 14 residues long. Unmatched junction bases numbered 4, after V lost 0 bases and J lost 8 bases. CDR1 is KGHSH, CDR2 LQKENI, per germline. The CDR3 region is CASSPPGTGRGYTF. CDR3 bases: TGTGCCAGCTCACCACCCGGGACAGGGAGAGGCTACACCTTC.

The rearrangement joins TRBV7-2 to TRBJ2-7; 9 bases are a match to TRBD1. CDR3 size: 17 residues. CDR1 is SGHTA, CDR2 FQGNSA, per germline. Trimming at V came to 5 bases and at J to 1 base, leaving 12 bases not matched to a gene. In DNA, the CDR3 is TGTGCCAGCAGCGCTAGATCCGGGACAGGGCTGTCCTACGAGCAGTACTTC. Translating it yields CASSARSGTGLSYEQYF.

This chain connects TRBV5-1 to TRBJ1-1; TRBD1 is a possible D gene (5 bases). The CDR3 runs 15 residues. CDR1 and CDR2 (germline): SGHRS, YFSETQ. Deletions cut 0 bases from V and 1 base from J, with 10 bases between. The DNA for the CDR3 is TGCGCCAGCAGCTTGGCGGCAGGGCAGAACACTGAAGCTTTCTTT. It translates to CASSLAAGQNTEAFF. Together with reference TRBV5-1 and TRBJ1-1, the CDR3 gives the full variable domain: KAGVTQTPRYLIKTRGQQVTLSCSPISGHRSVSWYQQTPGQGLQFLFEYFSETQRNKGNFPGRFSGRQFSNSRSEMNVSTLELGDSALYLCASSLAAGQNTEAFFGQGTRLTVV.

The J gene is TRBJ2-1, the V gene TRBV9; perhaps TRBD2 as D (6 bases). V was trimmed by 3 bases and J by 3 bases, leaving 16 bases between them. CDR1 is SGDLS and CDR2 is YYNGEE in the germline V gene. This CDR3 is built from 16 residues. CDR3 region: CASSEIGRGYYNEQFF. As DNA, the CDR3 is TGTGCCAGCAGCGAAATAGGTCGGGGGTACTACAATGAGCAGTTCTTC.

The chain has TRBV9 and TRBJ2-1; 7 bases align to TRBD2. V was pared by 3 bases and J by 6 bases, with 12 bases of the junction left unmatched. Looked up from germline, CDR1 is SGDLS and CDR2 is YYNGEE. This CDR3 region has 16 residues. The CDR3 spells CASSAGGRAGSNEQFF. CDR3 bases: TGTGCCAGCAGCGCCGGAGGGAGGGCCGGGAGCAATGAGCAGTTCTTC.

The chain uses TRBV6-1 and TRBJ2-3, with TRBD1 matching over 8 bases. The CDR3 is made up of 15 amino acids. J was trimmed by 15 bases and V by 5 bases; bases with no gene match: 19. Germline values: CDR1 MNHNS, CDR2 SASEGT. The CDR3 is CASSLRPSRETGEYF. The CDR3, as DNA: TGTGCCAGCAGTCTCCGACCATCGAGGGAGACAGGGGAATATTTT.